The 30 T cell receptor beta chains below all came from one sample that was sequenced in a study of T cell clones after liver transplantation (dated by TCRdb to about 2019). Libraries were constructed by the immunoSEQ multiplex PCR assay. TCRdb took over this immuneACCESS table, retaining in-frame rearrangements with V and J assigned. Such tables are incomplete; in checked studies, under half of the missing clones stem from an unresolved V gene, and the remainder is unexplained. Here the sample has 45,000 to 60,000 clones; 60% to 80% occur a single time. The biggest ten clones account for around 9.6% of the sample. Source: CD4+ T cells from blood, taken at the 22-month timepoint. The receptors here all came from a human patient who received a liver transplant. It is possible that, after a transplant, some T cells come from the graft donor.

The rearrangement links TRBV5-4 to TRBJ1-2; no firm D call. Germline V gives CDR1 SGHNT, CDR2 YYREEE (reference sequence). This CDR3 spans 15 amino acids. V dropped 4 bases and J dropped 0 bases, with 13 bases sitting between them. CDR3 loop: CASSRQKLANYGYTF. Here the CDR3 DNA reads TGTGCCAGCAGCCGACAAAAACTAGCTAACTATGGCTACACCTTC.

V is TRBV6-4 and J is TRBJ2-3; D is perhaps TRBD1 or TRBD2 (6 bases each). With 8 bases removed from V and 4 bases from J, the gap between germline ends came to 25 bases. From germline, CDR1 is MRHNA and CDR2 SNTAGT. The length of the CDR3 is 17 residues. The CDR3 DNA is TGTGCCAGCCTACAACAGGGTCCCTTCGGGGGTGCAGATACGCAGTATTTT. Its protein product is CASLQQGPFGGADTQYF.

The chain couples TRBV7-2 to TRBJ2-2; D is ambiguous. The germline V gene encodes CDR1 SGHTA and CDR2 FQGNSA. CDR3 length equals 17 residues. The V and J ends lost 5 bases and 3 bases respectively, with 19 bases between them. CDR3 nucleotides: TGTGCCAGCAGCCCCGGATTGTTTTTAGAGGACACCGGGGAGCTGTTTTTT. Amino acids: CASSPGLFLEDTGELFF.

The CDR3, as DNA: TGTGCCACCGAGGACAGGGGGGGCAATCAGCCCCAGCATTTT. The encoded protein is CATEDRGGNQPQHF. This chain uses TRBV19 with TRBJ1-5; 10 nucleotides line up with TRBD1. This CDR3 comprises 14 residues. The J segment lost 2 bases and the V segment lost 10 bases, leaving 5 bases of the junction unmatched. Germline CDR1 and CDR2: LNHDA and SQIVND (reference sequence).

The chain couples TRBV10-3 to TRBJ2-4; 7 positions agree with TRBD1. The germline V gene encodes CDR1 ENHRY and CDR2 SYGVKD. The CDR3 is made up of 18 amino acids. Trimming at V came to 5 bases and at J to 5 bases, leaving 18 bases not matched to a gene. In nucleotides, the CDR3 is TGTGCCATCAGTCCAGGATTGGGGGACAGATGGGGCCAAAACATTCAGTACTTC. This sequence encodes CAISPGLGDRWGQNIQYF.

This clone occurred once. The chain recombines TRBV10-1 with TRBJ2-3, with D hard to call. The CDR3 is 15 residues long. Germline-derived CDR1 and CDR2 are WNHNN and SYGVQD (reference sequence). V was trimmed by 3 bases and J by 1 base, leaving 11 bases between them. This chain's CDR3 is CASSDELRGTDTQYF. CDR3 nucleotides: TGCGCCAGCAGTGATGAGTTGAGAGGCACAGATACGCAGTATTTT.

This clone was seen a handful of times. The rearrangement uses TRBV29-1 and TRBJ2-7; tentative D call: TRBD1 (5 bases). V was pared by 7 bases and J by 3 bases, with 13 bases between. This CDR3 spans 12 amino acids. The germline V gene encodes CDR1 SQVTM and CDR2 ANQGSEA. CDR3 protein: CSARGTIYEQYF. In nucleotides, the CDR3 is TGCAGCGCTAGGGGCACTATCTACGAGCAGTACTTC.

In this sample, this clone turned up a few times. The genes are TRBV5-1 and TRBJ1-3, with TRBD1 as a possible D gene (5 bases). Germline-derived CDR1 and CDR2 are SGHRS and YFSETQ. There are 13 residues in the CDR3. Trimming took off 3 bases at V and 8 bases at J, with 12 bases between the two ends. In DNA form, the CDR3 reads TGCGCCAGCAGCTCTGTAAGAGGGGACACCATATATTTT. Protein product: CASSSVRGDTIYF.

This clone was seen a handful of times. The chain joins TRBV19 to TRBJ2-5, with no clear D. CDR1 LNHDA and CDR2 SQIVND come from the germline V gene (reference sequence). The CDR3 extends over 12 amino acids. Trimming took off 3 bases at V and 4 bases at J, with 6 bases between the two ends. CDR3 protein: CASSMAGETQYF. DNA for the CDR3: TGTGCCAGTAGTATGGCCGGAGAGACCCAGTACTTC.

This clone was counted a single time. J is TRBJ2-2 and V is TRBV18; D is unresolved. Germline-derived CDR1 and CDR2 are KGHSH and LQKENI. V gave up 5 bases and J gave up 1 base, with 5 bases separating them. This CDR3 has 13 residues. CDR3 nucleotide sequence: TGTGCCAGCTCAGGGCAGAACACCGGGGAGCTGTTTTTT. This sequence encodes CASSGQNTGELFF.

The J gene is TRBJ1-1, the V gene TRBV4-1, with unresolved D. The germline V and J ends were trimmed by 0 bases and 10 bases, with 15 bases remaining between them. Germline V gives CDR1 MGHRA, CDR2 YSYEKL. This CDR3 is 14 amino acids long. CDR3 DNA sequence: TGCGCCAGCAGCCAAGAGATTACAGTAAATGTAGCTTTCTTT. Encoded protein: CASSQEITVNVAFF.

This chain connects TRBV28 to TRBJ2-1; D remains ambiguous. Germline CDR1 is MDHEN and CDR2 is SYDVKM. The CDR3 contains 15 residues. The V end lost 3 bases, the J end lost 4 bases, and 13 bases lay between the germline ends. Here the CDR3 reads CASSFARIVYNEQFF. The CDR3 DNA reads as TGTGCCAGCAGTTTTGCGCGCATTGTTTACAATGAGCAGTTCTTC.

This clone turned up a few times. The CDR3 loop reads CASTLSGGNEQFF. CDR3 sequence (DNA): TGTGCCAGCACCCTGTCAGGGGGCAATGAGCAGTTCTTC. The chain uses TRBV6-1 and TRBJ2-1; 7 nucleotides align to TRBD1. V shed 7 bases, J shed 6 bases, and the junction held 6 bases outside the gene matches. Germline loops: CDR1 MNHNS, CDR2 SASEGT. CDR3 length: 13 amino acids.

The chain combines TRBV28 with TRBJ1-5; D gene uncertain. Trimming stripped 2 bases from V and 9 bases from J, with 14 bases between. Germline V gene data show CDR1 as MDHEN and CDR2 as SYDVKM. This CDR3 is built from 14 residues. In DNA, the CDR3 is TGTGCCAGCAGTTTACCAGATACCTATCGGCCCCAGCATTTT. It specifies CASSLPDTYRPQHF.

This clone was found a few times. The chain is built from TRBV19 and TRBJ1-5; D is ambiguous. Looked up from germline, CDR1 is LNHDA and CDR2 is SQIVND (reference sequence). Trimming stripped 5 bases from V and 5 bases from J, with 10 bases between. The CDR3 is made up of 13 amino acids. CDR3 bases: TGTGCCAGTAGTCCTGGACTCTATCAGCCCCAGCATTTT. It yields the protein CASSPGLYQPQHF.

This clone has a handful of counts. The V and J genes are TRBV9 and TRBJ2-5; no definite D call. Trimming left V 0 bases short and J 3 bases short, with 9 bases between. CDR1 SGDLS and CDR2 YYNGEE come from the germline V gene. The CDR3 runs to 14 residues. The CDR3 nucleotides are TGTGCCAGCAGCGTAGGGCCAACTGAAGAGACCCAGTACTTC. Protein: CASSVGPTEETQYF.

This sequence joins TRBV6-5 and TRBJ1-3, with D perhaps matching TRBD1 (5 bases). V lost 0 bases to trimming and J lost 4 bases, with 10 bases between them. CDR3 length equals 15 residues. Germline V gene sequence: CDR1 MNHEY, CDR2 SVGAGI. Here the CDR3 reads CASSYSGVAGNTIYF. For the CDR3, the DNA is TGTGCCAGCAGTTACTCAGGGGTAGCCGGAAACACCATATATTTT.

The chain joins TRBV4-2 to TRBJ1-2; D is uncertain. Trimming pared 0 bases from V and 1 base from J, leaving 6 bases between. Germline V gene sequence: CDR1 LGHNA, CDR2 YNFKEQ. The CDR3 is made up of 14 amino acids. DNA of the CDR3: TGTGCCAGCAGCCAAGAAATGCGTAACTATGGCTACACCTTC. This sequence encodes CASSQEMRNYGYTF.

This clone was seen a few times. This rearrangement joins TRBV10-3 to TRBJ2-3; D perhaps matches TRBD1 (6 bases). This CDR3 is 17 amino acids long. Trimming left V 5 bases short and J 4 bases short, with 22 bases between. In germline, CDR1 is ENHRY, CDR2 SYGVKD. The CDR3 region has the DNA TGTGCCATCAGTCCTACCCGACCCGACAGGAACGCAGATACGCAGTATTTT. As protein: CAISPTRPDRNADTQYF.

This chain's CDR3 is CATSREGQGWSEQYF. The CDR3 coding sequence is TGTGCCACCAGCAGAGAGGGACAGGGGTGGTCCGAGCAGTACTTC. The chain uses TRBV15 and TRBJ2-7, with TRBD1 matching over 10 bases. CDR1 and CDR2 from the germline V gene are LNHNV and YYDKDF (reference sequence). V gave up 0 bases and J gave up 6 bases; unmatched junction bases: 5. The CDR3 runs 15 residues.

The CDR3, as DNA: TGTGCCAGCAGTGTAGGGGTGAGCGGGAATCAGCCCCAGCATTTT. Amino acids: CASSVGVSGNQPQHF. The chain joins TRBV6-1 to TRBJ1-5, with a tentative D call TRBD1 (5 bases). The germline CDR1 and CDR2 sequences are MNHNS and SASEGT. Trimming took 4 bases from V and 4 from J, leaving 14 bases between them. There are 15 residues in the CDR3.

Here the CDR3 DNA reads TGTGCCAGCAGTGGTCTCGACTTTGGAAACACCATATATTTT. Protein: CASSGLDFGNTIYF. The rearrangement uses TRBV9 and TRBJ1-3; no firm D call. From germline, CDR1 is SGDLS and CDR2 YYNGEE. This CDR3 region has 14 residues. The ends were cut back, 5 bases at V and 3 bases at J, with 12 bases in the middle.

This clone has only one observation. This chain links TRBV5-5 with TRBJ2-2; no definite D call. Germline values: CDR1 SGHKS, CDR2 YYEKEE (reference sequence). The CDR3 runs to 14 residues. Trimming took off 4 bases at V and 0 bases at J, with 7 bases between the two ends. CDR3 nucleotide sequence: TGTGCCAGCAGCCCAAGGTCGAACACCGGGGAGCTGTTTTTT. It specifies CASSPRSNTGELFF. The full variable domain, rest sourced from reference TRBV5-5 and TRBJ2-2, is DAGVTQSPTHLIKTRGQQVTLRCSPISGHKSVSWYQQVLGQGPQFIFQYYEKEERGRGNFPDRFSARQFPNYSSELNVNALLLGDSALYLCASSPRSNTGELFFGEGSRLTVL.

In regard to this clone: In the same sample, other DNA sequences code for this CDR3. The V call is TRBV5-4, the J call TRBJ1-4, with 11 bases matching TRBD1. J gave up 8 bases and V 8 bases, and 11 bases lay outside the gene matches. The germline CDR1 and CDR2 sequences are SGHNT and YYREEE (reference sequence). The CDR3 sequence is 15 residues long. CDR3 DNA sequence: TGTGCCAGTAGCCCGCGGACAGGGGGCATGGAAAAACTGTTTTTT. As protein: CASSPRTGGMEKLFF.

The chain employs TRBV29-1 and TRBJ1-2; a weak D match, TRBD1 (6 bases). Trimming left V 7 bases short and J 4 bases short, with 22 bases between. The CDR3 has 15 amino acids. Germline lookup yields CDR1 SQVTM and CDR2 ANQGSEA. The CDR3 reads CSASSEGTTAYGYTF. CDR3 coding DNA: TGCAGCGCCTCTTCTGAGGGGACAACGGCCTATGGCTACACCTTC.

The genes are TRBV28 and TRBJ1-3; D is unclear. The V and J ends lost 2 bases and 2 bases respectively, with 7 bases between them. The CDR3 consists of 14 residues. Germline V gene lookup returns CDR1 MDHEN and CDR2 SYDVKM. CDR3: CASSLRPTGNTIYF. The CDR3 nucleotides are TGTGCCAGCAGTTTAAGGCCAACTGGAAACACCATATATTTT. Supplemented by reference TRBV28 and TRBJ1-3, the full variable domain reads DVKVTQSSRYLVKRTGEKVFLECVQDMDHENMFWYRQDPGLGLRLIYFSYDVKMKEKGDIPEGYSVSREKKERFSLILESASTNQTSMYLCASSLRPTGNTIYFGEGSWLTVV.

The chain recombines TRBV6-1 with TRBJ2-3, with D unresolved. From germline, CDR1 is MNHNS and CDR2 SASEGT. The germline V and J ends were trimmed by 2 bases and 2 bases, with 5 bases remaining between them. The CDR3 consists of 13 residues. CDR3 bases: TGTGCCAGCAGTGAACAGATCACAGATACGCAGTATTTT. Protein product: CASSEQITDTQYF.

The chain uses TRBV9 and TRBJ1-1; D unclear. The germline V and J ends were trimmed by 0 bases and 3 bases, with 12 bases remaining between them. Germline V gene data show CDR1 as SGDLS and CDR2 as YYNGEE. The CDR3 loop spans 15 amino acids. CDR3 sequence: CASSVVAGADTEAFF. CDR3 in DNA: TGTGCCAGCAGCGTAGTTGCGGGAGCGGACACTGAAGCTTTCTTT.

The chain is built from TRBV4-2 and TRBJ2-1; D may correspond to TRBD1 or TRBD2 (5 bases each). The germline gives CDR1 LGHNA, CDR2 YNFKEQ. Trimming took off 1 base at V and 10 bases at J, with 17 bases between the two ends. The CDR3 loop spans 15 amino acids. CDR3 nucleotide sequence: TGTGCCAGCAGCCAAGTTTCCGGGACCCAGCCGGAGCAGTTCTTC. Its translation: CASSQVSGTQPEQFF.

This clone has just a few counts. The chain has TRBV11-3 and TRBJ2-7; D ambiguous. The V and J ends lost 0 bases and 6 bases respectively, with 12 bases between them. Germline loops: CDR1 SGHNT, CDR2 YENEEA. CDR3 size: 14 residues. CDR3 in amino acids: CASSLDGQLAEQYF. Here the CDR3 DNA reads TGTGCCAGCAGCTTAGATGGGCAGCTTGCCGAGCAGTACTTC. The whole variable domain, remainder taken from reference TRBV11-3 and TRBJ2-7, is EAGVVQSPRYKIIEKKQPVAFWCNPISGHNTLYWYLQNLGQGPELLIRYENEEAVDDSQLPKDRFSAERLKGVDSTLKIQPAELGDSAVYLCASSLDGQLAEQYFGPGTRLTVT.